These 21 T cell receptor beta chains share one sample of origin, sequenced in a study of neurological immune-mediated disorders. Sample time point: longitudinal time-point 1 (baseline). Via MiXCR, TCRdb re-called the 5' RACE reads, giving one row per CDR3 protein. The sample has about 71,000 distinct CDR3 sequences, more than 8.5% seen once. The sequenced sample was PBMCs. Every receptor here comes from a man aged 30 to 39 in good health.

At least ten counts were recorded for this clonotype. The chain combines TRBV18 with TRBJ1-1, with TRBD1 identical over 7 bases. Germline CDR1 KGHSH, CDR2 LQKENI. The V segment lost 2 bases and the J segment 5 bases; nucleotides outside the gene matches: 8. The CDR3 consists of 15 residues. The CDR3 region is CASSPIPGTETEAFF. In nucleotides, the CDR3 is TGTGCCAGCTCACCAATCCCCGGGACAGAGACTGAAGCTTTCTTT.

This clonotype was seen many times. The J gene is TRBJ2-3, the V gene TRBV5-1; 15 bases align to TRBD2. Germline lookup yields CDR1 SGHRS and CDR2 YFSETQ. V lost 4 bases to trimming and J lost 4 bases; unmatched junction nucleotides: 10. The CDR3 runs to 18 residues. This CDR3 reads CASSGLGTSGRSPDTQYF. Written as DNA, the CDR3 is TGCGCCAGCAGCGGCTTAGGGACTAGCGGGAGGAGCCCAGATACGCAGTATTTT.

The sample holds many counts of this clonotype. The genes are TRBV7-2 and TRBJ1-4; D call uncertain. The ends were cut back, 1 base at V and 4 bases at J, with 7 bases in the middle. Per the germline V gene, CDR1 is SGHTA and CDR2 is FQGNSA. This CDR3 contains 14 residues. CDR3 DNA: TGTGCCAGCAGCTTAGAGAGCCTTAATGAAAAACTGTTTTTT. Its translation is CASSLESLNEKLFF.

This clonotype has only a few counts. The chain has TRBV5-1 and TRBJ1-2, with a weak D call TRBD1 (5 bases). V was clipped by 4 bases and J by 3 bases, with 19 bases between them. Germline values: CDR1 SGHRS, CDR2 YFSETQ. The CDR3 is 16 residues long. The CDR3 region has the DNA TGCGCCAGCAGCCCAGGAGGCCCCGCGGGGGACTATGGCTACACCTTC. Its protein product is CASSPGGPAGDYGYTF.

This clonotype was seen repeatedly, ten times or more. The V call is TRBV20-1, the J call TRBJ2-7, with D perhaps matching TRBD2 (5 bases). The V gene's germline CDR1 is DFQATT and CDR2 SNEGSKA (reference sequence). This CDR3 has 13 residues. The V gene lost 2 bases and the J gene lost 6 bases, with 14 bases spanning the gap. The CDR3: CSARSFAGREQYF. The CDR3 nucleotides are TGCAGTGCTAGATCCTTTGCGGGCCGCGAGCAGTACTTC.

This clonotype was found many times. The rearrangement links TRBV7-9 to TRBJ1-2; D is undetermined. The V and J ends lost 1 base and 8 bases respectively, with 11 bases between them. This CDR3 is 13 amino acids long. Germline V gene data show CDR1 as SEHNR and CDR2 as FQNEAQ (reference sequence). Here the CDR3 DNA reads TGTGCCAGCAGCTTAGACCCGACGGGAGGCTACACCTTC. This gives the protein CASSLDPTGGYTF. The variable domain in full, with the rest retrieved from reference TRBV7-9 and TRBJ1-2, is DTGVSQNPRHKITKRGQNVTFRCDPISEHNRLYWYRQTLGQGPEFLTYFQNEAQLEKSRLLSDRFSAERPKGSFSTLEIQRTEQGDSAMYLCASSLDPTGGYTFGSGTRLTVV.

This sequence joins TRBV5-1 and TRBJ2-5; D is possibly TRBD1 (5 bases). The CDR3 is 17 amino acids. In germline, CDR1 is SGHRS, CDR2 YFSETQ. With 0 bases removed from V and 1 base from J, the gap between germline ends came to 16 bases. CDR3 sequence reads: CASSLGGFTIPQETQYF. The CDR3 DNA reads TGCGCCAGCAGCTTGGGGGGCTTCACCATTCCCCAAGAGACCCAGTACTTC.

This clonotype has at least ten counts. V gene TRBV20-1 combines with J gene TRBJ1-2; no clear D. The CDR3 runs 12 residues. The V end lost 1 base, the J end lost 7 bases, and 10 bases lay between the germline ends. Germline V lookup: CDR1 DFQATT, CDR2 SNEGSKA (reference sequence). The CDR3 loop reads CSARGPRGGYTF. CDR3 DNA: TGCAGTGCTAGAGGACCCCGGGGTGGCTACACCTTC.

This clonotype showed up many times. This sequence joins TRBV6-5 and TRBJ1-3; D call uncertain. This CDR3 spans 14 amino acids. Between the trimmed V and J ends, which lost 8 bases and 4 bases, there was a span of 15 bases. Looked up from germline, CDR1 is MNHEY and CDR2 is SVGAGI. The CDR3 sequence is CASGQQSRGNTIYF. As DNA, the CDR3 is TGTGCCAGCGGCCAACAAAGCCGAGGAAACACCATATATTTT.

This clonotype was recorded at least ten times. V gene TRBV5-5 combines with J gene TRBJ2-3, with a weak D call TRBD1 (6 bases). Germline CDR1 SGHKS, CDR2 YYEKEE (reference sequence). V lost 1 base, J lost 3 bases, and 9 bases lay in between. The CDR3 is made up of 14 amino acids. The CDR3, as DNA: TGTGCCAGCAGCTTGAGGCAGGGGACAGATACGCAGTATTTT. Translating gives CASSLRQGTDTQYF.

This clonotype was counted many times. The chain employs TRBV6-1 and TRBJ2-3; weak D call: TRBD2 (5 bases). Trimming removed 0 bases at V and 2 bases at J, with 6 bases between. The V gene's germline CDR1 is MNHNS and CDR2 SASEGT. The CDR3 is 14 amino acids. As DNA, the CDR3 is TGTGCCAGCAGTGAAGCCGGGGTCACAGATACGCAGTATTTT. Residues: CASSEAGVTDTQYF.

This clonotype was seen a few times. CDR3: CASSLRSPTYEQYF. CDR3 coding DNA: TGTGCCAGCAGCTTACGCTCCCCGACCTACGAGCAGTACTTC. The chain recombines TRBV7-6 with TRBJ2-7; D not resolved. The V end lost 2 bases, the J end lost 2 bases, and 10 bases lay between the germline ends. The germline V gene encodes CDR1 SGHVS and CDR2 FNYEAQ. The CDR3 covers 14 residues.

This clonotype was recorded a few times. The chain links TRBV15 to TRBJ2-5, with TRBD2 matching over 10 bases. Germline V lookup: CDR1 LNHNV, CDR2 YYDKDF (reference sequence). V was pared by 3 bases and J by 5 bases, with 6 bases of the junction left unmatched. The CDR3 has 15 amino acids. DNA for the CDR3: TGTGCCACCAGCAGTATAGCGGGAGGAACCGAGACCCAGTACTTC. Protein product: CATSSIAGGTETQYF.

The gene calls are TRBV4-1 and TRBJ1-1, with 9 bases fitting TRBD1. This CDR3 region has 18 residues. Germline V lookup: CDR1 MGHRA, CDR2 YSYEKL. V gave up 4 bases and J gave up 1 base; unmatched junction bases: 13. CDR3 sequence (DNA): TGCGCCAGCAGCCGTTACGGACAGGGGTCACTAGGGAACACTGAAGCTTTCTTT. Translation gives CASSRYGQGSLGNTEAFF.

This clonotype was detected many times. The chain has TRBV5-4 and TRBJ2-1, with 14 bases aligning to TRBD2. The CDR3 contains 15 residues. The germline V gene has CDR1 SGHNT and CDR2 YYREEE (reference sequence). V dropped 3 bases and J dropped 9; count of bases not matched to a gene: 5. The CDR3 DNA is TGTGCCAGCAGCTCCGGGACTAGCGGGAGTGGTGAGCAGTTCTTC. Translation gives CASSSGTSGSGEQFF.

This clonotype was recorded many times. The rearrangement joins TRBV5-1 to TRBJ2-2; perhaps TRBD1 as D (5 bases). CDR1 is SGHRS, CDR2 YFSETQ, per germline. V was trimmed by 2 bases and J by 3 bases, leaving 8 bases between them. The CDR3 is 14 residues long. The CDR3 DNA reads TGCGCCAGCAGCTTCGTAGGGGACACCGGGGAGCTGTTTTTT. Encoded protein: CASSFVGDTGELFF.

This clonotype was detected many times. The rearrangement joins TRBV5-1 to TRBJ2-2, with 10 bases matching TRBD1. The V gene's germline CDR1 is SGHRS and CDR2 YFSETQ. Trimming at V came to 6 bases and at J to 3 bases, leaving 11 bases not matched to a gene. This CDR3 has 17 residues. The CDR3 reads CASTSPGGQGYTGELFF. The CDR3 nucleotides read TGCGCCAGCACCTCTCCTGGGGGACAGGGGTACACCGGGGAGCTGTTTTTT.

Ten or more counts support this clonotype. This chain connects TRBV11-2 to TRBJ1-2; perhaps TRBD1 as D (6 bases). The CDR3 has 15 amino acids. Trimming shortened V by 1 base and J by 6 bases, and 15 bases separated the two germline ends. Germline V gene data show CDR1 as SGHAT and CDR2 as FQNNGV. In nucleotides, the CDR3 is TGTGCCAGCAGCTTAGGTCTCGGGGGGCCTGATGGCTACACCTTC. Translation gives CASSLGLGGPDGYTF.

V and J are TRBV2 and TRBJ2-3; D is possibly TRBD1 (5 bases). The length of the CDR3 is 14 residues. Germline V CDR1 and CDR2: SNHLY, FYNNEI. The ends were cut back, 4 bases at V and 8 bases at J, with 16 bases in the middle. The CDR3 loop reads CASSGHGARGTQYF. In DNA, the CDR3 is TGTGCCAGCAGTGGGCATGGGGCAAGGGGTACGCAGTATTTT.

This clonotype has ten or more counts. The CDR3 DNA reads as TGTGCCAGCAAACACACCGACGGAACTGGAAACACCATATATTTT. Encoded protein: CASKHTDGTGNTIYF. The V gene is TRBV6-6, the J gene TRBJ1-3; D gene uncertain. In germline, CDR1 is MNHNY, CDR2 SVGAGI (reference sequence). The CDR3 covers 15 residues. Trimming took off 7 bases at V and 2 bases at J, with 15 bases between the two ends.

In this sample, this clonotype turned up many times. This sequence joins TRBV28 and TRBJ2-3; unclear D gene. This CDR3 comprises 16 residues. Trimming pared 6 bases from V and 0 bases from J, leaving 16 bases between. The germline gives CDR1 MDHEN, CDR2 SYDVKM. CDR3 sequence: CASRARRAGSTDTQYF. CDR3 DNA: TGTGCCAGCAGGGCCCGTAGGGCCGGGAGCACAGATACGCAGTATTTT. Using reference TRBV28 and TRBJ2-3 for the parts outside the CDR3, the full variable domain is DVKVTQSSRYLVKRTGEKVFLECVQDMDHENMFWYRQDPGLGLRLIYFSYDVKMKEKGDIPEGYSVSREKKERFSLILESASTNQTSMYLCASRARRAGSTDTQYFGPGTRLTVL.